The 9 T cell receptor beta chains reported below all come from one sample, sequenced in a study of T-cell reconstitution after alpha-beta-depleted transplantation in children (dated by TCRdb to the mid-2010s). Libraries were constructed by PCR. The data were produced on an Illumina HiSeq 2500. To normalize quantification of the TCRbeta repertoire, the TCR libraries were built with molecular barcoding that relied on unique molecular identifiers. TCRdb took the public reads, trimmed them with fastp at Q25, ran MiXCR for clone calling and kept in-frame beta chains. Here each entry gathers all rows of one CDR3 protein and keeps the most common genes and DNA. This sample lists over 550,000 distinct CDR3 sequences; 8% to 11% were detected once. The top ten clonotypes cover 3.5% to 5% of the sample. Sequences were derived from PBMCs from the stem cell graft donor, sampled from the stem cell graft. All receptors come from a human donor who donated a stem cell graft to a child with acute myeloid leukemia.

This clonotype was detected only a few times. CDR3 in amino acids: CATSARGQVRNSPLHF. For the CDR3, the DNA is TGTGCCACCAGCGCGCGTGGACAGGTCCGTAATTCACCCCTCCACTTT. The chain couples TRBV15 to TRBJ1-6; TRBD1 agrees at 7 bases. CDR3 length: 16 residues. With 5 bases clipped from V and 6 bases from J, the junction kept 10 bases outside the gene matches. Germline CDR1 reads LNHNV; CDR2 reads YYDKDF (reference sequence).

The chain links TRBV5-1 to TRBJ2-7, with D perhaps matching TRBD1 (5 bases). Germline values: CDR1 SGHRS, CDR2 YFSETQ. This CDR3 has 15 amino acids. The V gene lost 1 base and the J gene lost 0 bases, with 11 bases spanning the gap. For the CDR3, the DNA is TGCGCCAGCAGCTTGATGGGGCCGAGCTCCTACGAGCAGTACTTC. This encodes CASSLMGPSSYEQYF.

V usage is TRBV21-1 and J usage is TRBJ2-1; the DNA was not compared with TRBD2, the D call given in the table. TRBV21-1 is annotated as a pseudogene. The CDR3 length is 15 residues. The CDR3 region is CASSKVPSGVNEQFF. In DNA form, the CDR3 reads TGTGCCAGCAGCAAAGTGCCTAGCGGGGTTAATGAGCAGTTCTTC.

In its sample, this clonotype was seen a few times. The chain joins TRBV25-1 to TRBJ2-5, with TRBD2 matching 8 bases. V dropped 6 bases and J dropped 4; count of bases not matched to a gene: 4. The V gene's germline CDR1 is MGHDK and CDR2 SYGVNS. This CDR3 comprises 13 residues. The CDR3, as DNA: TGTGCCAGCAGGGGCAGCGGGGGAGAGACCCAGTACTTC. Its protein is CASRGSGGETQYF.

Notes on this clonotype: The final CDR3 position lacks the conserved phenylalanine or tryptophan, pointing to a likely read error. The chain links TRBV7-2 to TRBJ2-7; TRBD1 matches 9 bases. The CDR3 spans 14 residues. V trimming: 3 bases; J trimming: 3 bases; junction bases outside the gene matches: 3. CDR1 and CDR2 from the germline V gene are SGHTA and FQGNSA. The CDR3 coding sequence is TGTGCCAGCAGCTTGGACAGGGGTTTCTACGAGCAGTACCTC. Translated, it gives CASSLDRGFYEQYL.

The chain combines TRBV7-8 with TRBJ2-1; 11 bases align to TRBD2. The J segment lost 4 bases and the V segment lost 6 bases, leaving 5 bases of the junction unmatched. Germline-derived CDR1 and CDR2 are SGHVS and FQNEAQ. The CDR3 totals 15 residues. This CDR3 reads CASRGTSGLYNEQFF. In nucleotides, the CDR3 is TGTGCCAGCAGGGGGACTAGCGGCCTTTACAATGAGCAGTTCTTC.

The rearrangement joins TRBV20-1 to TRBJ2-1; D perhaps matches TRBD2 (6 bases). This CDR3 is built from 15 residues. Germline V lookup: CDR1 DFQATT, CDR2 SNEGSKA (reference sequence). V lost 2 bases and J 5 bases, leaving 16 bases between the germline ends. In nucleotides, the CDR3 is TGCAGTGCTAGAAACACCCTAGCGAGCAACAATGAGCAGTTCTTC. Amino acids: CSARNTLASNNEQFF.

This clonotype was detected ten times or more. This chain uses TRBV19 with TRBJ2-3, with D perhaps matching TRBD2 (6 bases). V lost 4 bases and J lost 2, with 13 bases in between. Germline values: CDR1 LNHDA, CDR2 SQIVND (reference sequence). The CDR3 sequence is 15 residues long. The CDR3 loop is CASSKEDYLTDTQYF. As DNA, the CDR3 is TGTGCCAGTAGTAAGGAGGACTACCTCACAGATACGCAGTATTTT.

This clonotype was observed at least ten times. The V and J genes are TRBV9 and TRBJ2-1; tentatively, D is TRBD1 (7 bases). Looked up from germline, CDR1 is SGDLS and CDR2 is YYNGEE. This CDR3 has 15 amino acids. V was cut by 2 bases and J by 3 bases, with 12 bases left in between. This CDR3 is CASSVRGDGYNEQFF. CDR3 DNA: TGTGCCAGCAGCGTCAGGGGGGATGGCTACAATGAGCAGTTCTTC.